These 18 T cell receptor beta chains originate from one sample sequenced in a study of T cell responses to AZD1222 COVID-19 vaccine. Repertoires were generated with immunoSEQ multiplex PCR, while TCRdb's copy carries only in-frame clones and drops some. Among roughly 100,000 clones listed, approximately 81% were seen once. Sequences were derived from peripheral blood, sampled on day 0 of AZD1222 vaccination. These receptors came from an adult in good health.

The CDR3 protein is CASSRLTSGSGADTQYF. CDR3 coding DNA: TGCGCCAGCAGCCGTCTGACTAGCGGGAGCGGGGCAGATACGCAGTATTTT. The chain recombines TRBV4-3 with TRBJ2-3; TRBD2 matches 12 bases. Per germline, CDR1 LGHNA and CDR2 YSLEER. The CDR3 has 17 amino acids. Trimming removed 4 bases from V and 4 bases from J; junction bases left unmatched: 9.

J is TRBJ1-1 and V is TRBV6-2 or TRBV6-3, with D possibly being TRBD1 (5 bases). This CDR3 spans 13 amino acids. V was shortened by 2 bases and J by 3 bases, with 7 bases between the two germline ends. Germline CDR1 MNHEY, CDR2 SVGEGT. The CDR3 region is CASSYGGYTEAFF. The CDR3 DNA is TGTGCCAGCAGTTACGGGGGTTACACTGAAGCTTTCTTT.

As to this clone: Within the sample, other DNA sequences also encode this same CDR3. The V and J genes are TRBV18 and TRBJ2-1; no reliable D call. The germline gives CDR1 KGHSH, CDR2 LQKENI. The CDR3 consists of 13 residues. Trimming shortened V by 0 bases and J by 3 bases, and 3 bases separated the two germline ends. The CDR3 region has the DNA TGTGCCAGCTCACCACCGGGCTACAATGAGCAGTTCTTC. Its protein is CASSPPGYNEQFF. The whole variable domain, remainder taken from reference TRBV18 and TRBJ2-1, is NAGVMQNPRHLVRRRGQEARLRCSPMKGHSHVYWYRQLPEEGLKFMVYLQKENIIDESGMPKERFSAEFPKEGPSILRIQQVVRGDSAAYFCASSPPGYNEQFFGPGTRLTVL.

This clone was seen more than once but under ten times. The rearrangement joins TRBV5-5 to TRBJ2-5, with TRBD1 matching over 7 bases. CDR3 length equals 16 residues. The J segment lost 0 bases and the V segment lost 3 bases, leaving 8 bases of the junction unmatched. CDR1 is SGHKS and CDR2 is YYEKEE in the germline V gene (reference sequence). CDR3 in amino acids: CASSSAPGQDQETQYF. The CDR3 coding sequence is TGTGCCAGCAGCTCCGCCCCTGGACAGGACCAAGAGACCCAGTACTTC.

This chain joins TRBV14 and TRBJ2-3; D unresolved. Germline assignment: CDR1 SGHDN and CDR2 FVKESK. This CDR3 region has 13 residues. Between the trimmed V and J ends, which lost 1 base and 8 bases, there was a span of 10 bases. CDR3 coding DNA: TGTGCCAGCAGCCAAGTTGGGTTCGGTACGCAGTATTTT. Its protein product is CASSQVGFGTQYF.

V is TRBV7-9 and J is TRBJ1-4; D is unresolved. V lost 1 base and J lost 13, with 10 bases in between. The CDR3 runs to 12 residues. Germline V CDR1 and CDR2: SEHNR, FQNEAQ (reference sequence). CDR3 sequence reads: CASSLEAGALFF. CDR3 coding DNA: TGTGCCAGCAGCTTAGAAGCGGGCGCACTGTTTTTT.

The chain links TRBV11-3 to TRBJ2-1; 7 bases are a match to TRBD2. The CDR3 consists of 13 residues. Germline values: CDR1 SGHNT, CDR2 YENEEA. The J segment lost 7 bases and the V segment lost 2 bases, leaving 2 bases of the junction unmatched. The CDR3 here is CASSLRLANEQFF. The CDR3 DNA follows: TGTGCCAGCAGCTTACGACTAGCTAATGAGCAGTTCTTC.

The genes are TRBV5-6 and TRBJ1-1; D unclear. CDR1 SGHDT and CDR2 YYEEEE come from the germline V gene. The CDR3 extends over 9 amino acids. V lost 9 bases to trimming and J lost 7 bases, with 7 bases between them. This chain's CDR3 is CATSGEAFF. The CDR3 bases are TGTGCCACCTCAGGTGAAGCTTTCTTT.

This sequence joins TRBV4-1 and TRBJ2-3, with 9 nucleotides matching TRBD2. Germline loops: CDR1 MGHRA, CDR2 YSYEKL. The CDR3 has 16 amino acids. V lost 3 bases and J lost 1; bases outside the gene matches: 5. As DNA, the CDR3 is TGCGCCAGCAGCCAGCTAGCGGGATCACGCACAGATACGCAGTATTTT. This encodes CASSQLAGSRTDTQYF.

V gene TRBV15 combines with J gene TRBJ1-1; D uncertain. The V gene's germline CDR1 is LNHNV and CDR2 YYDKDF (reference sequence). Between the trimmed V and J ends, which lost 5 bases and 1 base, there was a span of 17 bases. CDR3 length: 16 residues. CDR3 region: CATSSGGRAKNTEAFF. The CDR3 DNA follows: TGTGCCACCAGCTCGGGTGGGAGGGCGAAGAACACTGAAGCTTTCTTT. Filled out from reference TRBV15 and TRBJ1-1, the complete variable domain reads DAMVIQNPRYQVTQFGKPVTLSCSQTLNHNVMYWYQQKSSQAPKLLFHYYDKDFNNEADTPDNFQSRRPNTSFCFLDIRSPGLGDTAMYLCATSSGGRAKNTEAFFGQGTRLTVV.

The chain employs TRBV27 and TRBJ2-4; maybe TRBD2 (6 bases). V was pared by 5 bases and J by 0 bases, with 14 bases between. Germline V gives CDR1 MNHEY, CDR2 SMNVEV (reference sequence). The CDR3 runs to 16 residues. CDR3: CASSPRDSLAKNIQYF. CDR3 DNA: TGTGCCAGCAGTCCTCGGGACTCCCTAGCCAAAAACATTCAGTACTTC.

CDR3 in DNA: TGTGCCAGCGTGGGGGGGCCCGGGAATGAGCAGTTCTTC. Encoded protein: CASVGGPGNEQFF. This chain links TRBV2 with TRBJ2-1; D perhaps matches TRBD2 (7 bases). The CDR3 is made up of 13 amino acids. The germline gives CDR1 SNHLY, CDR2 FYNNEI. Trimming took off 8 bases at V and 7 bases at J, with 15 bases between the two ends.

The chain links TRBV28 to TRBJ1-5, with D perhaps TRBD1 (6 bases). Trimming took off 2 bases at V and 4 bases at J, with 12 bases between the two ends. The CDR3 runs to 15 residues. Germline CDR1 MDHEN, CDR2 SYDVKM. The DNA of the CDR3 is TGTGCCAGCAGTTTAACGGGGGCGGGAAATCAGCCCCAGCATTTT. Amino acid sequence: CASSLTGAGNQPQHF.

This rearrangement joins TRBV7-2 to TRBJ2-2; no reliable D call. V was pared by 6 bases and J by 4 bases, with 9 bases between. Germline assignment: CDR1 SGHTA and CDR2 FQGNSA. This CDR3 has 13 amino acids. The CDR3 DNA is TGTGCCAGCAGGTTAAGGTCCACCGGGGAGCTGTTTTTT. It is translated as CASRLRSTGELFF.

The chain links TRBV6-4 to TRBJ1-1; 10 bases match TRBD1. The CDR3 is 18 residues long. Germline CDR1 reads MRHNA; CDR2 reads SNTAGT. The V gene end was trimmed by 6 bases and the J gene end by 3 bases; junction bases not matched to a gene: 16. In nucleotides, the CDR3 is TGTGCCAGCAGCGACCTCTGGAGACAGGGGGCTGGTTACACTGAAGCTTTCTTT. It codes for CASSDLWRQGAGYTEAFF.

This clone was seen once. The chain links TRBV11-3 to TRBJ1-1; possible D gene TRBD1, 5 bases. Germline lookup yields CDR1 SGHNT and CDR2 YENEEA. Between the trimmed V and J ends, which lost 4 bases and 0 bases, there was a span of 15 bases. The CDR3 contains 16 residues. DNA for the CDR3: TGTGCCAGCAGCTCCTGGGACCTCCCCATGAACACTGAAGCTTTCTTT. Its translation: CASSSWDLPMNTEAFF.

V and J are TRBV29-1 and TRBJ2-3; TRBD1 agrees at 7 bases. CDR3 size: 14 residues. J lost 2 bases, V lost 5 bases, and 7 bases had no gene match. Germline assignment: CDR1 SQVTM and CDR2 ANQGSEA. CDR3 sequence (DNA): TGCAGCGTTACTAGGGACAGCCACACAGATACGCAGTATTTT. The encoded protein is CSVTRDSHTDTQYF.

This clone was detected a few times. The J gene is TRBJ2-3, the V gene TRBV20-1, with 8 bases fitting TRBD1. V gave up 2 bases and J gave up 10 bases; unmatched junction bases: 2. Per germline, CDR1 DFQATT and CDR2 SNEGSKA (reference sequence). There are 11 residues in the CDR3. The CDR3 spells CSARKTGAQYF. CDR3 in DNA: TGCAGTGCTAGAAAGACAGGGGCGCAGTATTTT.